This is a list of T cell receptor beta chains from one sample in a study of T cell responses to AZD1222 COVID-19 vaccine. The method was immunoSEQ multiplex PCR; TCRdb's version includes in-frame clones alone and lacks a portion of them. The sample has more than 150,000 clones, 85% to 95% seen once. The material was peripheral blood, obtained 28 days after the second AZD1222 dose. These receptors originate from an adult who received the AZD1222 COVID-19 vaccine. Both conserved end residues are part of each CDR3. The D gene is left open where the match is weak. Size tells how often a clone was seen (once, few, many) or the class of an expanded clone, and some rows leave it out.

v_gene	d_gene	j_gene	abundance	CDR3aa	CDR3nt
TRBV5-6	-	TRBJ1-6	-	CASSLARGAMTPLHF	TGTGCCAGCAGCTTGGCCAGGGGCGCCATGACACCCCTCCACTTT
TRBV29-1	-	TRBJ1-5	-	CSVRSGRGNQPQHF	TGCAGCGTCCGGTCGGGGAGAGGCAATCAGCCCCAGCATTTT
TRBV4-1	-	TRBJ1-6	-	CASRRNGSPLHF	TGCGCCAGCAGACGTAACGGATCACCCCTCCACTTT
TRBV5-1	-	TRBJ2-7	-	CASTLGGNGEQYF	TGCGCCAGCACACTTGGGGGAAACGGGGAGCAGTACTTC
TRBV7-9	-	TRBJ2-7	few	CASSFAGPLYEQYF	TGTGCCAGCAGCTTCGCAGGGCCCCTTTACGAGCAGTACTTC
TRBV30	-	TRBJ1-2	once	CAWNRERSYTF	TGTGCCTGGAACCGGGAGAGAAGCTACACCTTC
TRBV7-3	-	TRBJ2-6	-	CASSLTSGAGANVLTF	TGTGCCAGCAGCTTAACGTCGGGTGCTGGGGCCAACGTCCTGACTTTC
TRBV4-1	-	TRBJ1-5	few	CASSQEITVFQPQHF	TGCGCCAGCAGCCAAGAAATAACGGTCTTTCAGCCCCAGCATTTT
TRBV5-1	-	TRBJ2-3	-	CASSLEGRSTDTQYF	TGCGCCAGCAGCTTGGAGGGACGAAGCACAGATACGCAGTATTTT
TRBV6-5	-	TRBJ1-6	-	CASTLGRDGNSPLHF	TGTGCCAGCACCTTAGGTCGGGACGGAAATTCACCCCTCCACTTT
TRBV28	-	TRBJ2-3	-	CASSVRVEDTQYF	TGTGCCAGCAGTGTGCGTGTAGAAGATACGCAGTATTTT
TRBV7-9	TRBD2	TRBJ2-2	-	CASSWSGGPTGELFF	TGTGCCAGCAGCTGGTCGGGAGGGCCGACCGGGGAGCTGTTTTTT
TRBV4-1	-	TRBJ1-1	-	CASSQVGHLNTEAFF	TGCGCCAGCAGCCAAGTGGGACACCTAAACACTGAAGCTTTCTTT
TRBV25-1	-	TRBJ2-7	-	CASSDPGEQYF	TGTGCCAGCAGTGATCCGGGGGAGCAGTACTTC
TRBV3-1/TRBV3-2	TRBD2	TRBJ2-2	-	CASSPYGLAGDTGELFF	TGTGCCAGCAGCCCCTATGGACTAGCGGGAGATACCGGGGAGCTGTTTTTT
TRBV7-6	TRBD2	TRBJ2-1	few	CASSLALLAGGNNEQFF	TGTGCCAGCAGCTTAGCGCTCCTAGCGGGAGGGAACAATGAGCAGTTCTTC
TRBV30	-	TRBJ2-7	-	CAWSKPRQSRGEQYF	TGTGCCTGGAGTAAGCCGCGACAGTCGCGGGGCGAGCAGTACTTC
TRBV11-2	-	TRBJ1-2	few	CASSLGVNYGYTF	TGTGCCAGCAGCCTGGGGGTTAACTATGGCTACACCTTC
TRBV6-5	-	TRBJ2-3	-	CASSYSGLSTDTQYF	TGTGCCAGCAGTTACTCGGGGCTTAGCACAGATACGCAGTATTTT
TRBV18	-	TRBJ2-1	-	CASSESSYNEQFF	TGTGCCAGCTCCGAGAGCTCCTACAATGAGCAGTTCTTC
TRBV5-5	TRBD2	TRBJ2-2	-	CASSFSTSGRRELFF	TGTGCCAGCAGCTTTAGTACTAGCGGGAGGAGGGAGCTGTTTTTT
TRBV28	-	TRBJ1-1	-	CASSFDSREMNTEAFF	TGTGCCAGCAGTTTCGACAGCAGAGAGATGAACACTGAAGCTTTCTTT
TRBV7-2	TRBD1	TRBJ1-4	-	CASSVTGQGNEKLFF	TGTGCCAGCAGCGTAACGGGACAGGGGAATGAAAAACTGTTTTTT
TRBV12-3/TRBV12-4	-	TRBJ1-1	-	CASSLIRAAEAFF	TGTGCCAGCAGTTTAATCAGGGCGGCTGAAGCTTTCTTT
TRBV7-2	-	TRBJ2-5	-	CASSLATVQTGQETQYF	TGTGCCAGCAGCTTAGCTACCGTACAGACAGGCCAAGAGACCCAGTACTTC
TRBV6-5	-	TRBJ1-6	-	CASSTPVGSPLHF	TGTGCCAGCAGTACCCCCGTTGGTTCACCCCTCCACTTT
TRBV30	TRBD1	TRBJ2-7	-	CAWSAGQGMDF	TGTGCCTGGAGTGCGGGACAGGGAATGGACTTC
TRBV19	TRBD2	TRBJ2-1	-	CASSQAGGYNEQFF	TGTGCCAGTAGTCAAGCGGGAGGTTATAATGAGCAGTTCTTC
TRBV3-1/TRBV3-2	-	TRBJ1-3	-	CASSQARRAATSGNTIYF	TGTGCCAGCAGCCAAGCCCGGCGGGCAGCAACCTCTGGAAACACCATATATTTT
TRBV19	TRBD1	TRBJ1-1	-	CASSDPRGANTEAFF	TGTGCCAGTAGTGATCCCAGGGGGGCCAACACTGAAGCTTTCTTT
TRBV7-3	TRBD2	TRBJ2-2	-	CASSLTVSSGDNGELFF	TGTGCCAGCAGCTTAACCGTCTCTAGCGGGGATAACGGGGAGCTGTTTTTT
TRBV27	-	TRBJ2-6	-	CASSLSPGSSGANVLTF	TGTGCCAGCAGTTTATCGCCAGGGAGCTCTGGGGCCAACGTCCTGACTTTC
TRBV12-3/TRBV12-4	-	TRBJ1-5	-	CASTLREDQPQHF	TGTGCCAGCACCCTGCGGGAAGACCAGCCCCAGCATTTT
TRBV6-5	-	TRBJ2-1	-	CASRGGPFNEQFF	TGTGCCAGCAGGGGAGGACCCTTCAATGAGCAGTTCTTC
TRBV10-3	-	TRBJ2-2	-	CAISDRSTGELFF	TGTGCCATCAGTGACAGGAGCACCGGGGAGCTGTTTTTT
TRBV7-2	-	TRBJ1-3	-	CASSFNSGNTIYF	TGTGCCAGCAGCTTTAACTCTGGAAACACCATATATTTT
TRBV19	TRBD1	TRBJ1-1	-	CASSVTGVSEAFF	TGTGCCAGTAGTGTGACAGGGGTTTCTGAAGCTTTCTTT
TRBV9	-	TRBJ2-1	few	CASSVAGGSYNEQFF	TGTGCCAGCAGCGTGGCAGGGGGGTCCTACAATGAGCAGTTCTTC
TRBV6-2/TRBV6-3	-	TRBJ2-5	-	CASSSRPWGLGETQYF	TGTGCCAGCAGCTCGAGGCCATGGGGGCTAGGGGAGACCCAGTACTTC
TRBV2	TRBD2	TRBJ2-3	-	CASSEFAATSGHTDTQYF	TGTGCCAGCAGTGAATTCGCCGCAACTAGCGGACACACAGATACGCAGTATTTT
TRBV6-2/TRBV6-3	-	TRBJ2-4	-	CASSEVTKNIQYF	TGTGCCAGCAGCGAGGTAACCAAAAACATTCAGTACTTC
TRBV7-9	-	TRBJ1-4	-	CASSAGQSTTEKLFF	TGTGCCAGCAGCGCTGGACAGTCGACGACTGAAAAACTGTTTTTT
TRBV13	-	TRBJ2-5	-	CASSLVPRQETQYF	TGTGCCAGCAGCTTAGTGCCCAGGCAAGAGACCCAGTACTTC
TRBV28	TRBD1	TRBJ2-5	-	CASSFPGQVYQETQYF	TGTGCCAGCAGTTTCCCGGGACAGGTGTACCAAGAGACCCAGTACTTC